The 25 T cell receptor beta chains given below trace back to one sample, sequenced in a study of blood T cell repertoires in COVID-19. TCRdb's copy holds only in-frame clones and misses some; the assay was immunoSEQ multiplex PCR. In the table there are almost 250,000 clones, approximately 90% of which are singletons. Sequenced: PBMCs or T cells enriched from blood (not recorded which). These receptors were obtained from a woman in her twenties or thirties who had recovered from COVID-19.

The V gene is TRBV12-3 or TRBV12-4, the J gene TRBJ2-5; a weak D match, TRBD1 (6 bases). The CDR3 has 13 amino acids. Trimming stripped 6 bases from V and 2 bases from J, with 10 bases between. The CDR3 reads CASSRQEQETQYF. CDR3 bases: TGTGCCAGCAGCCGACAGGAGCAAGAGACCCAGTACTTC.

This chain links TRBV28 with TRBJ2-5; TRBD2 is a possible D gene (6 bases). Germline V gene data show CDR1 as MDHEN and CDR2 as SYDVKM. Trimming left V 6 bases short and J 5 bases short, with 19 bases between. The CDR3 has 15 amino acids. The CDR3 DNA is TGTGCCAGCAGCCAGGATAGGGCGGGAAGGGAGACCCAGTACTTC. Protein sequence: CASSQDRAGRETQYF.

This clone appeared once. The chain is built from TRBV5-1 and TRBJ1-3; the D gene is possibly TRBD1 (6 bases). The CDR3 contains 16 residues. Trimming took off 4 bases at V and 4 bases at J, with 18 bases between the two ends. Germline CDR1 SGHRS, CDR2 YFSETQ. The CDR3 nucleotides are TGCGCCAGCAGCCCTCGTACAGGGCAGCCGGGAAACACCATATATTTT. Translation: CASSPRTGQPGNTIYF.

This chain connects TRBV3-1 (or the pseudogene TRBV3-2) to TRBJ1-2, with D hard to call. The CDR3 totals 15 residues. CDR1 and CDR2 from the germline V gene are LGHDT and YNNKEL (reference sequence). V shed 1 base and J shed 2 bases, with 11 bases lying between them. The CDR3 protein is CASSQAGSGNYGYTF. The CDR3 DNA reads TGTGCCAGCAGCCAAGCTGGGTCCGGGAACTATGGCTACACCTTC.

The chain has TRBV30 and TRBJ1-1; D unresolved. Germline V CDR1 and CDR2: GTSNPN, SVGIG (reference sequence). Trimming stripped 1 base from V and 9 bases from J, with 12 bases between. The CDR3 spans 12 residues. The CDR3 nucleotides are TGTGCCTGGAGTGCCTTCGAGTTGAAAGCTTTCTTT. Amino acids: CAWSAFELKAFF.

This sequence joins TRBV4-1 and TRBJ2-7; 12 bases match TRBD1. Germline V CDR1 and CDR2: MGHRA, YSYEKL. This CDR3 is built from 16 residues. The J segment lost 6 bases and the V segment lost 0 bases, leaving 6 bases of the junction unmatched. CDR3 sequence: CASSQDQGQGAREQYF. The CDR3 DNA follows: TGCGCCAGCAGCCAAGATCAGGGACAGGGGGCGCGCGAGCAGTACTTC.

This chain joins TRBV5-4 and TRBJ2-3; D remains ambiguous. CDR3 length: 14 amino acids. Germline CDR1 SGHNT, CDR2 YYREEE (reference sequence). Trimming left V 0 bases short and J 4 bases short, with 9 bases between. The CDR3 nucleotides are TGTGCCAGCAGCTTGGATTATAGCTCAGATACGCAGTATTTT. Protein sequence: CASSLDYSSDTQYF.

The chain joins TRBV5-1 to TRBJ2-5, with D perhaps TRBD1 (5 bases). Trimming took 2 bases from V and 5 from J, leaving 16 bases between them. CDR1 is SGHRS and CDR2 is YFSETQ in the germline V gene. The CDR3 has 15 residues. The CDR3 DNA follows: TGCGCCAGCAGCTTCGGGCAGGGCTCCGCTGAGACCCAGTACTTC. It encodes CASSFGQGSAETQYF.

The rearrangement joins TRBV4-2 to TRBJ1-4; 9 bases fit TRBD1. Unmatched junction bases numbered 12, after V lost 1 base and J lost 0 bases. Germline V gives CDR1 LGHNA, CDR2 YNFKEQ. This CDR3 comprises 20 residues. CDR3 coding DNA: TGTGCCAGCAGCCAAGGAGGGACAGGGTTTATTTTCGCAACTAATGAAAAACTGTTTTTT. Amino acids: CASSQGGTGFIFATNEKLFF.

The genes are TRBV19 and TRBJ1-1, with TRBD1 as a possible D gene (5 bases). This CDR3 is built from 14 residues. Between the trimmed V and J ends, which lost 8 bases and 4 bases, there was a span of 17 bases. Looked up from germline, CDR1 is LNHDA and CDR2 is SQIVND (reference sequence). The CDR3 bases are TGTGCCAGTGCCTTCGGAGGCGGGGGCACTGAAGCTTTCTTT. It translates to CASAFGGGGTEAFF.

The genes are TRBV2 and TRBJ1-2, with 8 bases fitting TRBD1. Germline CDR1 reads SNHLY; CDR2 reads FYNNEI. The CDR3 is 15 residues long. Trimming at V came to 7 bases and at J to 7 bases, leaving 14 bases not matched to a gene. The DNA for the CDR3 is TGTGCCAGCAACCAGGACAGGGATGGGGACGGTGGCTACACCTTC. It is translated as CASNQDRDGDGGYTF.

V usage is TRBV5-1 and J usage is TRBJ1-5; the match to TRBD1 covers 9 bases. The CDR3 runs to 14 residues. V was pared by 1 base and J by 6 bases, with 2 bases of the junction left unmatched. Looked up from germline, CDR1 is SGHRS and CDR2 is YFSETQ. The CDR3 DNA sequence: TGCGCCAGCAGCTTGTCGGACAGGGGTCAGCCCCAGCATTTT. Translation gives CASSLSDRGQPQHF.

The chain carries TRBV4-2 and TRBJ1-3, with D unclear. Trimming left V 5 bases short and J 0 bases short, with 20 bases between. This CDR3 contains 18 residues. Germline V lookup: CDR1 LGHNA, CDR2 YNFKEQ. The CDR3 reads CASSLSVRTLYSGNTIYF. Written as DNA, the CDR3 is TGTGCCAGCAGCTTATCGGTCCGGACTCTATACTCTGGAAACACCATATATTTT.

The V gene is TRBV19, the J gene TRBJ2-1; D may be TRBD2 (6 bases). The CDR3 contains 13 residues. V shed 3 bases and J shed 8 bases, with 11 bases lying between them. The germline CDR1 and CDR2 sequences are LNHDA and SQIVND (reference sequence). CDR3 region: CASSILEGYEQFF. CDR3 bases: TGTGCCAGTAGTATTCTGGAGGGATATGAGCAGTTCTTC.

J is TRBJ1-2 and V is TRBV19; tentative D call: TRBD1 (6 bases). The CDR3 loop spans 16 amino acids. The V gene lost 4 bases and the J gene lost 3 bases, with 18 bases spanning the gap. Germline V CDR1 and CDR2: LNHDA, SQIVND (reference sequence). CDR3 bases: TGTGCCAGTAGTACCTCGGGGGGCTGGATGTACTATGGCTACACCTTC. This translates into CASSTSGGWMYYGYTF.

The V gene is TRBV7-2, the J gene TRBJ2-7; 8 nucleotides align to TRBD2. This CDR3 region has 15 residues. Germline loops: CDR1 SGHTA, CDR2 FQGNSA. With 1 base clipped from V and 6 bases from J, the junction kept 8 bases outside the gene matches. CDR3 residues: CASSLGAVAGLEQYF. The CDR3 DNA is TGTGCCAGCAGCTTAGGGGCGGTAGCGGGACTCGAGCAGTACTTC.

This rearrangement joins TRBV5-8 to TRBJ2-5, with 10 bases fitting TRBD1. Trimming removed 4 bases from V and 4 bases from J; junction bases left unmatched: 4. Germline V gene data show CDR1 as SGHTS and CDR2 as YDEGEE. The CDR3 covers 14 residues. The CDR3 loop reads CASSGRDRGETQYF. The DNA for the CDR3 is TGTGCCAGCAGCGGCCGGGACAGGGGAGAGACCCAGTACTTC.

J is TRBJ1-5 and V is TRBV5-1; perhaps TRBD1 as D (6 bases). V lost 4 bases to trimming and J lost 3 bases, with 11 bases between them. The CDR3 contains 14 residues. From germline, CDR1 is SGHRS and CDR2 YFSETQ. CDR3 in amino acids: CASSPTGFNQPQHF. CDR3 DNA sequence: TGCGCCAGCAGCCCGACAGGATTCAATCAGCCCCAGCATTTT.

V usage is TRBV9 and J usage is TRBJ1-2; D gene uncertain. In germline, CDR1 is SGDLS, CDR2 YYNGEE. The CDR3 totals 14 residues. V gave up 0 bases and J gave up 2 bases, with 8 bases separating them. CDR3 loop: CASSVGQTNYGYTF. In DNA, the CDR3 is TGTGCCAGCAGCGTAGGCCAGACAAACTATGGCTACACCTTC.

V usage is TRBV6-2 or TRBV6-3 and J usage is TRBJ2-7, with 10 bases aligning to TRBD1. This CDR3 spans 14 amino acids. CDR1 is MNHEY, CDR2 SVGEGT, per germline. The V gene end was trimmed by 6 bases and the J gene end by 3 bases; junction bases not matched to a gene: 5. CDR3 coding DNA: TGTGCCAGCAGCCGTGGACAGGGGGACTACGAGCAGTACTTC. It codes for CASSRGQGDYEQYF.

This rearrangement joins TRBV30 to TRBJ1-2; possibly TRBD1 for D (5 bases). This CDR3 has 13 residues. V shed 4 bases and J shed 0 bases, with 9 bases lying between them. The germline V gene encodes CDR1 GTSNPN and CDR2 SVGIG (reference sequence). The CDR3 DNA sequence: TGTGCCTGGATGACAGCCTCTAACTATGGCTACACCTTC. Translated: CAWMTASNYGYTF.

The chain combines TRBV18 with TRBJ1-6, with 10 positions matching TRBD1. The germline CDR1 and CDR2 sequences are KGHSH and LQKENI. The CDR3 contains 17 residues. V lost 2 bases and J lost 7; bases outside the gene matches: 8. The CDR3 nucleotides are TGTGCCAGCTCACCAACCCACTCGGGACAGGGGAATTCACCCCTCCACTTT. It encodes CASSPTHSGQGNSPLHF.

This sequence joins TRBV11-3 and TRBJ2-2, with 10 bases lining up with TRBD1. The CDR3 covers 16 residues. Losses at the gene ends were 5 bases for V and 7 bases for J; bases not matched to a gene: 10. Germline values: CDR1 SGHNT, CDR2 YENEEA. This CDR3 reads CASSVSGTGVIGELFF. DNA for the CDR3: TGTGCCAGCAGCGTGTCCGGGACAGGGGTCATCGGGGAGCTGTTTTTT.

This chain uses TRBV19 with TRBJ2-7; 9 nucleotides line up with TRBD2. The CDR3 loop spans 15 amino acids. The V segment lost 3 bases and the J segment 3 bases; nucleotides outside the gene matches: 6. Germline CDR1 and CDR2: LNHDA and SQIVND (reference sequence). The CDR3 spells CASSIGAGGLYEQYF. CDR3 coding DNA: TGTGCCAGTAGTATTGGTGCGGGAGGGCTCTACGAGCAGTACTTC.

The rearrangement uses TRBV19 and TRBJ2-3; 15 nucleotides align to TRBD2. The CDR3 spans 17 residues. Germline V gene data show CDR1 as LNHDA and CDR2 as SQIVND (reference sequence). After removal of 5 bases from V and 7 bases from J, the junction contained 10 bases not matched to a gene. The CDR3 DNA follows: TGTGCCAGTAGTGTGACGGGACTAGCGGGAGGCCTGAATACGCAGTATTTT. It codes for CASSVTGLAGGLNTQYF.